A selection of T cell receptor beta chains follows, all from one sample in a study of CD8 T cells in Susac syndrome. TCRdb independently ran MiXCR on the immunoSEQ multiplex PCR reads; one entry per CDR3 protein. The sample includes 170,000 or so distinct CDR3 sequences, about 93% of them seen just once. The sequencing input was CD4+ T cells from PBMCs. The receptors stem from a human donor with multiple sclerosis. Both conserved end residues are trimmed from each CDR3. Where a row states a size, it is once, few, many or the class of an expanded clone; other rows omit it.

clone_size j_call v_call cdr3_aa
- TRBJ2-3 TRBV5-1 ASSLGRGNPGLLYTDTQY
- TRBJ1-5 TRBV12-3/TRBV12-4 ASSLRGGVSNQPQH
- TRBJ2-2 TRBV10-1 ASSGRDRELF
- TRBJ2-3 TRBV2 ASSERGARTDTQY
- TRBJ1-5 TRBV20-1 SARGKGQPQH
- TRBJ2-7 TRBV27 ASTAYSSYEQY
- TRBJ2-5 TRBV5-8 ASSLAVDLNQETQY
- TRBJ2-5 TRBV20-1 SYLGGAETQY
- TRBJ1-1 TRBV27 ASSLRGAAASAF
- TRBJ2-7 TRBV20-1 SARDGETYEQY
- TRBJ1-1 TRBV23-1 ASSQSQAGRNTEAF
once TRBJ2-2 TRBV11-2 ASSLGVGKNTGELF
once TRBJ1-5 TRBV6-5 ASGTQSNQPQH
- TRBJ2-5 TRBV29-1 SVGGARGRGPKPQETQY
- TRBJ2-5 TRBV6-5 ASKPTSGQETQY
- TRBJ2-7 TRBV19 ASSITGTYEQY
- TRBJ2-7 TRBV19 ASSPRRQGGTYEQY
- TRBJ1-4 TRBV30 AWSANSLGNEKLF
- TRBJ1-2 TRBV6-5 ASIPEEGYT
- TRBJ2-7 TRBV2 ASRGDSMAYEQY
- TRBJ1-5 TRBV19 ASTDRGNSNQPQH
- TRBJ2-3 TRBV20-1 SAGGGGRTDTQY
- TRBJ2-1 TRBV27 ASSPRDPNNEQF
- TRBJ1-1 TRBV2 ASSGETNTEAF
- TRBJ2-3 TRBV28 ASSLFRGGNTDTQY
- TRBJ2-7 TRBV7-2 ASSLAGTDMTYEQY
- TRBJ2-3 TRBV27 ASRSGGDTQY
- TRBJ1-5 TRBV28 ASREDLGQPQH
- TRBJ1-1 TRBV2 ASSGGSKNTEAF
- TRBJ1-2 TRBV27 ASSSRSLGGYT
- TRBJ2-3 TRBV30 AFSFGTDTQY
- TRBJ1-3 TRBV12-3/TRBV12-4 ASSLRSGNTIY
- TRBJ1-4 TRBV7-9 ASSLQGTNEKLF
- TRBJ1-3 TRBV3-1 ASRGMGNTIY
- TRBJ1-1 TRBV5-1 ASSSMGQGNTEAF
- TRBJ2-1 TRBV3-1 ASSHSGGYYNEQF
- TRBJ1-1 TRBV4-3 ASSQAASLPMRDTEAF
- TRBJ2-1 TRBV6-2/TRBV6-3 ASSPGQGLVYEQF
- TRBJ2-4 TRBV2 ASSQDRAGDIQY
- TRBJ1-1 TRBV19 ASSTQNTEAF
- TRBJ1-1 TRBV29-1 SARTGELTEAF
- TRBJ2-1 TRBV5-1 ASSLGPTGAEQF
- TRBJ1-5 TRBV12-5 ASGLAQRYGNQPQH
- TRBJ1-3 TRBV12-3/TRBV12-4 ASSFVEGRRAGNTIY
- TRBJ2-1 TRBV28 ASSLAGGINEQF
- TRBJ1-1 TRBV20-1 SAEVGSNTEAF
- TRBJ1-3 TRBV3-1 ASSRQGQPSDTIY